Following are 5 T cell receptor beta chains from one sample sequenced in a study of graft-versus-host responses after intestinal transplantation. TCRdb's table, derived via immunoSEQ multiplex PCR, lists solely in-frame clones and lacks some. The sample holds 65,000 to 100,000 clones, 92% seen once. Their target antigens are unknown. The sample consisted of unstimulated CD8+ T cells sorted from spleen or lymph node cells, taken before transplant. The receptors shown here come from a human donor who was the organ donor for an intestinal transplant.

The rearrangement links TRBV5-1 to TRBJ2-1; TRBD2 aligns across 9 bases. The J segment lost 4 bases and the V segment lost 0 bases, leaving 5 bases of the junction unmatched. Germline CDR1 and CDR2: SGHRS and YFSETQ. The CDR3 is 16 residues long. The CDR3 DNA sequence: TGCGCCAGCAGCTTGGCGGGCGGGGGGGAATACAATGAGCAGTTCTTC. This gives the protein CASSLAGGGEYNEQFF.

V is TRBV27 and J is TRBJ1-2, with 7 bases that match TRBD1. This CDR3 has 13 residues. Per the germline V gene, CDR1 is MNHEY and CDR2 is SMNVEV (reference sequence). The J segment lost 7 bases and the V segment lost 6 bases, leaving 8 bases of the junction unmatched. CDR3 DNA sequence: TGTGCCAGCAGGGAGGGGGCGCTAACTGGCTACACCTTC. This codes for CASREGALTGYTF.

The chain has TRBV18 and TRBJ2-7; a weak D match, TRBD1 (5 bases). This CDR3 is 14 amino acids long. The V gene lost 3 bases and the J gene lost 3 bases, with 12 bases spanning the gap. Germline V gene lookup returns CDR1 KGHSH and CDR2 LQKENI. This chain's CDR3 is CASSPIGVGYEQYF. CDR3 bases: TGTGCCAGCTCACCTATAGGGGTAGGCTACGAGCAGTACTTC.

This clone is a singleton in its sample. This chain joins TRBV6-6 and TRBJ1-2; D uncertain. V shed 0 bases and J shed 2 bases, with 13 bases lying between them. CDR1 is MNHNY and CDR2 is SVGAGI in the germline V gene (reference sequence). The CDR3 contains 16 residues. This CDR3 is CASSYSNSGGNYGYTF. The CDR3 DNA sequence: TGTGCCAGCAGTTACTCGAACTCTGGAGGGAACTATGGCTACACCTTC.

This chain links TRBV6-6 with TRBJ1-5, with 7 bases fitting TRBD1. The length of the CDR3 is 15 residues. With 5 bases clipped from V and 7 bases from J, the junction kept 11 bases outside the gene matches. CDR1 is MNHNY, CDR2 SVGAGI, per germline (reference sequence). CDR3 sequence: CASSGNDRDRQPQHF. In nucleotides, the CDR3 is TGTGCCAGCAGTGGAAACGACAGGGACCGGCAGCCCCAGCATTTT.